The present T cell receptor (beta chain) was sequenced within a study of long-term antiretroviral therapy in people with HIV. Whole-study results and caveats: HIV repertoires spanned tighter CDR3 length ranges than controls did.

With survey level as its setting, the immunoSEQ assay was v3.0. Sequenced by immunoSEQ multiplex PCR; TCRdb stores in-frame clones only, minus some. This sample yields 25,000 or so clones, of which about 77% are seen a single time; about a tenth belongs to the top ten. Note on this clone: Its antigen is currently unknown.

The CDR3 runs to 14 residues. The V gene end was trimmed by 5 bases and the J gene end by 6 bases; junction bases not matched to a gene: 9. The germline gives CDR1 SGHVS, CDR2 FNYEAQ. Sequencing used unsorted PBMCs, obtained 1.5 years before starting antiretroviral therapy. This sequence originates from a man aged 18 to 29 with HIV. V usage is TRBV7-6 and J usage is TRBJ1-2, with 7 bases matching TRBD1. The CDR3 is CASSQAGTVDGYTF. CDR3 DNA sequence: TGTGCCAGCAGCCAAGCTGGGACAGTTGATGGCTACACCTTC.